This T cell receptor beta chain was captured by sequencing in a study of T-cell memory formation after mild COVID-19. In the study overall: Largely, TCR clusters stayed within a single donor.

The study, taken as a whole, reports: Specificity for SARS-CoV-2 was not confirmed among the second-wave clones peaking on day 37. Pre-infection memory carried some responding clones, suggesting that cross-reactive memory joined.

CDR1 and CDR2 (germline): LGHDT, YNNKEL (reference sequence). The germline V and J ends were trimmed by 3 bases and 0 bases, with 9 bases remaining between them. The CDR3 contains 15 residues. As to this clonotype: The antigen is undetermined.

The authors produced TCR alpha and TCR beta cDNA libraries with sample barcodes and UMIs by 5'RACE using constant-segment primers. TCRdb independently ran MiXCR on the 5' RACE reads; one entry per CDR3 protein. This sample has approximately 410,000 distinct CDR3 sequences, with about 25% found just once. Sequenced material: PBMCs or a T cell subset sorted from them (not recorded which). This chain joins TRBV3-1 and TRBJ1-3; the D is unclear. This clonotype originated in an adult woman who had mild COVID-19 (a few samples of this study predate the infection). Cell type and time point are not known. CDR3 amino acids: CASSQKEGSGNTIYF. In DNA form, the CDR3 reads TGTGCCAGCAGCCAGAAGGAGGGCTCTGGAAACACCATATATTTT. Using reference TRBV3-1 and TRBJ1-3 for the parts outside the CDR3, the full variable domain is DTAVSQTPKYLVTQMGNDKSIKCEQNLGHDTMYWYKQDSKKFLKIMFSYNNKELIINETVPNRFSPKSPDKAHLNLHINSLELGDSAVYFCASSQKEGSGNTIYFGEGSWLTVV.